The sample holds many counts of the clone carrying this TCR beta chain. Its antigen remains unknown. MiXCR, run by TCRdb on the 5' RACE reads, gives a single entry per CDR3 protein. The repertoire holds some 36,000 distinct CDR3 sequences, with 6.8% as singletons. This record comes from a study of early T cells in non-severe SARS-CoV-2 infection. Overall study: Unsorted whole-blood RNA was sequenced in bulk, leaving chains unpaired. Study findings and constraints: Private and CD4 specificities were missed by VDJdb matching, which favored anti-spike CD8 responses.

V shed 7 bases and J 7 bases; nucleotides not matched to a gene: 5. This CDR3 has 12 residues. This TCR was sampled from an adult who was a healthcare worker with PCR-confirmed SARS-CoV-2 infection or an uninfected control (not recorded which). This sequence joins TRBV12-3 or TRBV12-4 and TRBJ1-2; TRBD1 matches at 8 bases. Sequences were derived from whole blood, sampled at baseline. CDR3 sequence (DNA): TGTGCCAGCATCAGGGGGCGGGGTGGCTACACCTTC. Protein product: CASIRGRGGYTF.